This T cell receptor (beta chain) comes out of a study of blood T cell repertoires in COVID-19. The repertoire was sequenced with immunoSEQ multiplex PCR; TCRdb's copy has only in-frame clones and lacks some. The sample lists approximately 40,000 clones; 88% were seen once. The CDR3 spans 15 residues. V shed 7 bases and J 5 bases; nucleotides not matched to a gene: 13. Germline V CDR1 and CDR2: MNHEY, SVGAGI. The TCR sequence derives from a woman in her sixties or seventies with acute or convalescent COVID-19. Sequencing was performed on peripheral blood. The chain uses TRBV6-5 and TRBJ1-1, with TRBD1 matching 7 bases. In DNA, the CDR3 is TGTGCCAGCACCACATACGGTGCAGGGGGGACTGAAGCTTTCTTT. Translated, it gives CASTTYGAGGTEAFF.